The clone carrying this T cell receptor (beta chain) has ten or more counts. The antigen remains unidentified. The junction differs from germline at one of its ends, possibly a read error. These data originate in a study of T cells after yellow fever vaccination. General study points: The appearance of a small share of clonotypes in both CD4 and CD8 compartments was observed. Booster sampling recovered most clones from primary vaccination (around 97% CD4, around 90% CD8).

In TCRdb, the 5' RACE reads were re-called with MiXCR into one record per CDR3 protein. The sample consists of some 400,000 distinct CDR3 sequences, roughly 20% of them appearing once. Here the sequenced sample was PBMCs, taken before the yellow fever booster vaccination. This receptor was taken from a man between 18 and 35 years old who received the YFV17D yellow fever vaccine.

CDR3 sequence reads: CASSEQETQYF. The CDR3 DNA sequence: TGTGCCAGCAGCGAACAAGAGACCCAGTACTTC. The chain uses TRBV5-1 and TRBJ2-5, with D unresolved. The CDR3 is made up of 11 amino acids. CDR1 and CDR2 (germline): SGHRS, YFSETQ.